This TCR beta chain was retrieved from a study of T cell changes during pregnancy in multiple sclerosis. The CDR3 extends over 15 amino acids. Trimming took 1 base from V and 0 from J, leaving 6 bases between them. Germline CDR1 LNHDA, CDR2 SQIVND (reference sequence). Repertoires were generated with immunoSEQ multiplex PCR, while TCRdb's copy carries only in-frame clones and drops some. This sample has around 96,000 clones; approximately 95% occur once, and the top ten carry around 1.7%. The sequence was collected from a female donor in good health, enrolled as a control in a pregnancy study. Material: peripheral blood, obtained after pregnancy. This chain uses TRBV19 with TRBJ2-2; D gene ambiguous. CDR3 region: CASSIGGTNTGELFF. For the CDR3, the DNA is TGTGCCAGTAGTATAGGCGGAACGAACACCGGGGAGCTGTTTTTT.